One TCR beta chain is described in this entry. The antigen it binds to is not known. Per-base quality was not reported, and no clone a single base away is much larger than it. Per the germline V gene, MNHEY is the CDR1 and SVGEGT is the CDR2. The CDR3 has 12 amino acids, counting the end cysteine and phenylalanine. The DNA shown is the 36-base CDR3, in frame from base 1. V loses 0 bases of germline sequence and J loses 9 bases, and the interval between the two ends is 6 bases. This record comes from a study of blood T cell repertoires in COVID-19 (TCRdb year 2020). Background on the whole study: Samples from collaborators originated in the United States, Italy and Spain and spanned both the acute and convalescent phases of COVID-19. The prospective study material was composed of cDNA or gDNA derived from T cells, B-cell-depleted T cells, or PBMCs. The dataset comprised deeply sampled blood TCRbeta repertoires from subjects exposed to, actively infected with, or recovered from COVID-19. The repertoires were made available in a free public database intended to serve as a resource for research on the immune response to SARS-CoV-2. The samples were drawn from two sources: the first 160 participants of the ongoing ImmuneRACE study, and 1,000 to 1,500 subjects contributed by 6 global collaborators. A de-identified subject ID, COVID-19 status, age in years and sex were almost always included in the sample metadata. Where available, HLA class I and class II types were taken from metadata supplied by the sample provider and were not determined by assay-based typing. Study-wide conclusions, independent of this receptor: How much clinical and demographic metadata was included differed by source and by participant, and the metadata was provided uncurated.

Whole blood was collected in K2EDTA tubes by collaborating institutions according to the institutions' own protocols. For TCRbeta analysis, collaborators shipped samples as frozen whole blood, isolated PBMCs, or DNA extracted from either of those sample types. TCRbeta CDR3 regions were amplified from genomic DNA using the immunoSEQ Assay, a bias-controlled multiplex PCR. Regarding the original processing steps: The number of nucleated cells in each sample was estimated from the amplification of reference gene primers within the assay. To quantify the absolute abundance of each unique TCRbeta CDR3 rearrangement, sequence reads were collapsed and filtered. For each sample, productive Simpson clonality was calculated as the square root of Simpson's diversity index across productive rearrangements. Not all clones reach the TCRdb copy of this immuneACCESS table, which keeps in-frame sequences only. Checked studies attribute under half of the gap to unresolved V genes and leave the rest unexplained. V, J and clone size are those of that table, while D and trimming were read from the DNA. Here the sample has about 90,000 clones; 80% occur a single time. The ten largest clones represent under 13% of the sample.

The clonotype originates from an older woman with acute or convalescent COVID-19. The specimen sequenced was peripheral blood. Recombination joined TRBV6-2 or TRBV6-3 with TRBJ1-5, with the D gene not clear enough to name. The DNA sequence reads TGTGCCAGCAGTTACTCGACGGGGCCCCAGCATTTT. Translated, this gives CASSYSTGPQHF.